The 24 T cell receptor beta chains given below trace back to one sample, sequenced in a study of blood T cell repertoires in COVID-19. Profiling relied on immunoSEQ multiplex PCR, and the TCRdb table lists in-frame clones only, not all of them. The repertoire holds 130,000 to 150,000 clones, with roughly 82% as singletons. Sequenced: peripheral blood. These receptors were taken from a man in his sixties with active or convalescent COVID-19.

As for this clone: One junction end disagrees with the germline gene, perhaps due to a read error. The chain carries TRBV6-5 and TRBJ2-3; possibly TRBD1 for D (7 bases). CDR1 and CDR2 (germline): MNHEY, SVGAGI. The CDR3 is made up of 14 amino acids. Here the CDR3 DNA reads TGTGCCAGCAATTACTCGATAGGGGGCGGGGCGCAGTATTTT. This translates into CASNYSIGGGAQYF.

The table lists this clone with a count of one. The CDR3 DNA reads TGTGCCAGCAGCGTAGGGCCGTCATTTAACACTGAAGCTTTCTTT. Its translation: CASSVGPSFNTEAFF. This chain connects TRBV9 to TRBJ1-1, with D hard to call. Germline assignment: CDR1 SGDLS and CDR2 YYNGEE. There are 15 residues in the CDR3. The V gene lost 0 bases and the J gene lost 2 bases, with 11 bases spanning the gap.

Regarding this clone: Other DNA sequences in this sample translate to the same CDR3. The gene calls are TRBV30 and TRBJ1-5; 10 positions match TRBD1. Germline-derived CDR1 and CDR2 are GTSNPN and SVGIG (reference sequence). The length of the CDR3 is 14 residues. With 2 bases clipped from V and 4 bases from J, the junction kept 2 bases outside the gene matches. CDR3 in DNA: TGTGCCTGGAGTTGGACAGGGGGGAATCAGCCCCAGCATTTT. Protein product: CAWSWTGGNQPQHF.

V gene TRBV11-2 combines with J gene TRBJ1-3, with a weak D call TRBD1 (6 bases). V dropped 5 bases and J dropped 4 bases, with 12 bases sitting between them. There are 14 residues in the CDR3. Germline CDR1 and CDR2: SGHAT and FQNNGV. Written as DNA, the CDR3 is TGTGCCAGCAGCCGTGGGGGCTCCGGAAACACCATATATTTT. Translated: CASSRGGSGNTIYF. Complete variable domain (other parts from reference TRBV11-2 and TRBJ1-3): EAGVAQSPRYKIIEKRQSVAFWCNPISGHATLYWYQQILGQGPKLLIQFQNNGVVDDSQLPKDRFSAERLKGVDSTLKIQPAKLEDSAVYLCASSRGGSGNTIYFGEGSWLTVV.

V and J are TRBV27 and TRBJ2-4, with TRBD1 matching 9 bases. This CDR3 has 14 amino acids. Trimming at V came to 6 bases and at J to 6 bases, leaving 6 bases not matched to a gene. Germline CDR1 MNHEY, CDR2 SMNVEV (reference sequence). CDR3: CASSATGGINIQYF. The DNA for the CDR3 is TGTGCCAGCAGCGCGACAGGGGGAATAAACATTCAGTACTTC.

This chain links TRBV9 with TRBJ2-6; TRBD1 is a possible D gene (5 bases). The V gene lost 2 bases and the J gene lost 0 bases, with 15 bases spanning the gap. The length of the CDR3 is 18 residues. Germline V lookup: CDR1 SGDLS, CDR2 YYNGEE. CDR3: CASSVVGQAHSGANVLTF. CDR3 nucleotide sequence: TGTGCCAGCAGCGTCGTCGGACAAGCCCACTCTGGGGCCAACGTCCTGACTTTC. The whole variable domain, filled in from reference TRBV9 and TRBJ2-6, reads DSGVTQTPKHLITATGQRVTLRCSPRSGDLSVYWYQQSLDQGLQFLIQYYNGEERAKGNILERFSAQQFPDLHSELNLSSLELGDSALYFCASSVVGQAHSGANVLTFGAGSRLTVL.

CDR3 in DNA: TGCGCCAGCAGCCAAGTGGGACAGGGGGAGAACTATGGCTACACCTTC. This gives the protein CASSQVGQGENYGYTF. The chain recombines TRBV4-1 with TRBJ1-2; 11 bases line up with TRBD1. The CDR3 spans 16 residues. The germline V gene has CDR1 MGHRA and CDR2 YSYEKL. V shed 1 base and J 2 bases; nucleotides not matched to a gene: 3.

This chain joins TRBV15 and TRBJ2-1, with D maybe TRBD1 (5 bases). The CDR3 is 15 residues long. Germline assignment: CDR1 LNHNV and CDR2 YYDKDF (reference sequence). V was shortened by 2 bases and J by 4 bases, with 12 bases between the two germline ends. CDR3 in amino acids: CATSRLQGQYNEQFF. Here the CDR3 DNA reads TGTGCCACCAGCAGACTTCAGGGTCAGTACAATGAGCAGTTCTTC.

This clone came up once. This chain connects TRBV6-1 to TRBJ2-7; possibly TRBD2 for D (5 bases). Between the trimmed V and J ends, which lost 1 base and 5 bases, there was a span of 15 bases. This CDR3 comprises 15 residues. Germline lookup yields CDR1 MNHNS and CDR2 SASEGT. The CDR3: CASSEGFGSPHEQYV. The CDR3 coding sequence is TGTGCCAGCAGTGAAGGCTTTGGGAGTCCCCACGAGCAGTACGTC.

The chain links TRBV18 to TRBJ2-7; 7 bases agree with TRBD2. Germline lookup yields CDR1 KGHSH and CDR2 LQKENI. J was trimmed by 3 bases and V by 3 bases; bases with no gene match: 11. This CDR3 contains 16 residues. The DNA of the CDR3 is TGTGCCAGCTCACCGCGAGGGCCTAGCGGATACTACGAGCAGTACTTC. It specifies CASSPRGPSGYYEQYF.

The chain uses TRBV5-1 and TRBJ1-2; weak D call: TRBD1 (5 bases). Trimming pared 1 base from V and 7 bases from J, leaving 8 bases between. Germline V gene data show CDR1 as SGHRS and CDR2 as YFSETQ. CDR3 size: 12 residues. The CDR3 region is CASSLSRVGYTF. The CDR3 region has the DNA TGCGCCAGCAGCTTGAGCAGGGTTGGCTACACCTTC. Filled out from reference TRBV5-1 and TRBJ1-2, the complete variable domain reads KAGVTQTPRYLIKTRGQQVTLSCSPISGHRSVSWYQQTPGQGLQFLFEYFSETQRNKGNFPGRFSGRQFSNSRSEMNVSTLELGDSALYLCASSLSRVGYTFGSGTRLTVV.

The chain links TRBV9 to TRBJ2-1, with 7 nucleotides matching TRBD1. Germline trimming cut 4 bases from V and 4 bases from J; bases unmatched to any gene: 8. The germline gives CDR1 SGDLS, CDR2 YYNGEE. This CDR3 spans 15 amino acids. This chain's CDR3 is CASSPRQGQYNEQFF. The CDR3, as DNA: TGTGCCAGCAGCCCCCGACAGGGTCAGTACAATGAGCAGTTCTTC.

The chain joins TRBV7-2 to TRBJ2-7; 11 nucleotides match TRBD1. After removal of 5 bases from V and 5 bases from J, the junction contained 5 bases not matched to a gene. This CDR3 region has 14 residues. Germline loops: CDR1 SGHTA, CDR2 FQGNSA. The CDR3 coding sequence is TGTGCCAGCAGCAGGACAGGGGGCAGGCACGAGCAGTACTTC. Translated, it gives CASSRTGGRHEQYF.

The rearrangement joins TRBV7-2 to TRBJ1-5, with unresolved D. The CDR3 covers 14 residues. Per germline, CDR1 SGHTA and CDR2 FQGNSA. Trimming pared 3 bases from V and 7 bases from J, leaving 13 bases between. In DNA form, the CDR3 reads TGTGCCAGCAGCTTCGGGCGAGGCGGGCAGCCCCAGCATTTT. The encoded protein is CASSFGRGGQPQHF.

The V call is TRBV15, the J call TRBJ2-3; 7 bases map to TRBD2. Germline V lookup: CDR1 LNHNV, CDR2 YYDKDF (reference sequence). This CDR3 is 16 amino acids long. The V gene end was trimmed by 0 bases and the J gene end by 5 bases; junction bases not matched to a gene: 8. The CDR3 spells CATSRDRASGEDTQYF. DNA for the CDR3: TGTGCCACCAGCAGAGACCGGGCTAGCGGCGAAGATACGCAGTATTTT.

This clone was picked up one time. The rearrangement uses TRBV9 and TRBJ2-3; 9 bases fit TRBD2. V shed 4 bases and J 3 bases; nucleotides not matched to a gene: 6. The CDR3 is made up of 15 amino acids. Germline V gene sequence: CDR1 SGDLS, CDR2 YYNGEE. The CDR3 loop reads CASSRAGGGTDTQYF. The CDR3 nucleotides read TGTGCCAGCAGCAGAGCGGGGGGTGGGACAGATACGCAGTATTTT.

The V and J genes are TRBV19 and TRBJ2-5, with D possibly matching TRBD2 (6 bases). Germline CDR1 reads LNHDA; CDR2 reads SQIVND (reference sequence). This CDR3 has 15 amino acids. V was cut by 4 bases and J by 2 bases, with 14 bases left in between. The DNA of the CDR3 is TGTGCCAGTAGTACACGCGCGGGGATTCAAGAGACCCAGTACTTC. Its protein is CASSTRAGIQETQYF.

This clone has only a few counts. The chain couples TRBV5-8 to TRBJ2-1; 7 bases agree with TRBD1. CDR3 size: 13 residues. The V segment lost 6 bases and the J segment 7 bases; nucleotides outside the gene matches: 7. Germline CDR1 is SGHTS and CDR2 is YDEGEE. CDR3 in DNA: TGTGCCAGCACAAACAGGGGTGCGAATGAGCAGTTCTTC. Its protein product is CASTNRGANEQFF.

The chain employs TRBV6-5 and TRBJ2-2, with TRBD1 identical over 7 bases. CDR3 length: 15 residues. V trimming: 6 bases; J trimming: 2 bases; junction bases outside the gene matches: 6. CDR1 is MNHEY and CDR2 is SVGAGI in the germline V gene. The CDR3 here is CASRLGQVNTGELFF. The CDR3 nucleotides are TGTGCCAGCAGGCTAGGACAGGTCAACACCGGGGAGCTGTTTTTT.

J is TRBJ1-1 and V is TRBV6-5, with TRBD1 matching over 8 bases. The V gene end was trimmed by 6 bases and the J gene end by 10 bases; junction bases not matched to a gene: 7. Germline values: CDR1 MNHEY, CDR2 SVGAGI. The CDR3 runs 12 residues. DNA of the CDR3: TGTGCCAGCAGCCAAATCAGGGGGCTAGCTTTCTTT. Its protein product is CASSQIRGLAFF.

CDR3 DNA sequence: TGTGCCAGCAGCTTATATCGGACAGGGGGAACAACAACTAATGAAAAACTGTTTTTT. Its protein is CASSLYRTGGTTTNEKLFF. The chain recombines TRBV11-2 with TRBJ1-4, with 10 bases identical to TRBD1. Germline V gene data show CDR1 as SGHAT and CDR2 as FQNNGV. This CDR3 region has 19 residues. V shed 2 bases and J 0 bases; nucleotides not matched to a gene: 9.

This chain uses TRBV6-5 with TRBJ1-5; 7 bases map to TRBD1. CDR1 and CDR2 from the germline V gene are MNHEY and SVGAGI. This CDR3 contains 14 residues. J gave up 3 bases and V 5 bases, and 4 bases lay outside the gene matches. The CDR3 DNA sequence: TGTGCCAGCAGTCTCAGGGGGGACAATCAGCCCCAGCATTTT. Translating it yields CASSLRGDNQPQHF.

The rearrangement uses TRBV7-9 and TRBJ2-7; D is possibly TRBD2 (5 bases). The germline CDR1 and CDR2 sequences are SEHNR and FQNEAQ (reference sequence). V was cut by 1 base and J by 1 base, with 11 bases left in between. This CDR3 contains 15 residues. The DNA for the CDR3 is TGTGCCAGCAGCTTAGGTCGGGGATGGTCCTACGAGCAGTACTTC. Residues: CASSLGRGWSYEQYF.

V gene TRBV11-3 combines with J gene TRBJ1-1; a possible D gene is TRBD1 (5 bases). CDR3 length: 15 residues. V dropped 3 bases and J dropped 1 base, with 12 bases sitting between them. The germline CDR1 and CDR2 sequences are SGHNT and YENEEA. The CDR3 DNA follows: TGTGCCAGCAGCTTCGTCGACAGATCGAACACTGAAGCTTTCTTT. Encoded protein: CASSFVDRSNTEAFF.